This passage covers 20 T cell receptor beta chains from one sample sequenced in a study of blood T cell repertoires in COVID-19 (dated by TCRdb to 2020 to 2022). Library creation used the immunoSEQ multiplex PCR assay. Entries here come from immuneACCESS through TCRdb and include only in-frame sequences with V and J called. Some clones fail to appear in such tables; in the studies checked, an unresolved V gene covers under half of the shortfall, and the cause of the remainder is unknown. The sample table holds tens of thousands of clones, of which about nine tenths were seen once. The ten largest account for 4% to 6% of the sample. The sequencing sample was made of peripheral blood. The receptors derive from a human donor in a cohort sampled during active COVID-19.

The chain joins TRBV4-1 to TRBJ2-5, with TRBD1 matching 8 bases. V lost 10 bases and J lost 5; bases outside the gene matches: 9. Germline CDR1 reads MGHRA; CDR2 reads YSYEKL. The CDR3 loop spans 13 amino acids. This CDR3 is CATSLGDRETQYF. The CDR3 DNA follows: TGCGCCACCAGTCTGGGGGACAGGGAGACCCAGTACTTC.

The chain uses TRBV19 and TRBJ2-3; D is ambiguous. The CDR3 runs 11 residues. V lost 6 bases and J 7 bases, leaving 8 bases between the germline ends. Germline CDR1 LNHDA, CDR2 SQIVND (reference sequence). CDR3: CASRASHTQYF. The CDR3 region has the DNA TGTGCCAGTAGAGCGTCACATACGCAGTATTTT. Full variable domain (remainder filled in from reference TRBV19 and TRBJ2-3): DGGITQSPKYLFRKEGQNVTLSCEQNLNHDAMYWYRQDPGQGLRLIYYSQIVNDFQKGDIAEGYSVSREKKESFPLTVTSAQKNPTAFYLCASRASHTQYFGPGTRLTVL.

This clone was picked up a small number of times. The chain carries TRBV6-2 or TRBV6-3 and TRBJ2-7; 12 bases map to TRBD2. Germline CDR1 and CDR2: MNHEY and SVGEGT. The V gene end was trimmed by 5 bases and the J gene end by 2 bases; junction bases not matched to a gene: 4. The CDR3 contains 15 residues. Here the CDR3 DNA reads TGTGCCAGCAGTGACCCTAGCGGGAGGGCCTACGAGCAGTACTTC. This codes for CASSDPSGRAYEQYF.

The J gene is TRBJ2-3, the V gene TRBV5-4; maybe TRBD1 (6 bases). The V and J ends lost 3 bases and 1 base respectively, with 12 bases between them. Germline lookup yields CDR1 SGHNT and CDR2 YYREEE (reference sequence). This CDR3 region has 15 residues. The CDR3 region has the DNA TGTGCCAGCAGCTACCCAGGACAGCGCACAGATACGCAGTATTTT. Amino acids: CASSYPGQRTDTQYF.

This chain links TRBV7-2 with TRBJ1-4; 8 bases agree with TRBD1. The V segment lost 6 bases and the J segment 3 bases; nucleotides outside the gene matches: 3. CDR3 length equals 14 residues. Germline CDR1 reads SGHTA; CDR2 reads FQGNSA. CDR3 amino acids: CASRPTGANEKLFF. Written as DNA, the CDR3 is TGTGCCAGCAGACCGACAGGGGCTAATGAAAAACTGTTTTTT.

The V and J genes are TRBV5-1 and TRBJ2-1, with TRBD2 matching 16 bases. Looked up from germline, CDR1 is SGHRS and CDR2 is YFSETQ. The CDR3 consists of 15 residues. Trimming removed 4 bases from V and 8 bases from J; junction bases left unmatched: 3. The DNA for the CDR3 is TGCGCCAGCAGCGAGGGACTAGCGGGAGGGGATGAGCAGTTCTTC. Its translation is CASSEGLAGGDEQFF.

This chain links TRBV28 with TRBJ2-5, with 12 bases aligning to TRBD2. J was trimmed by 5 bases and V by 5 bases; bases with no gene match: 6. This CDR3 is 15 amino acids long. Germline-derived CDR1 and CDR2 are MDHEN and SYDVKM. CDR3 in amino acids: CASSIRLAGVETQYF. The DNA for the CDR3 is TGTGCCAGCAGTATCCGACTAGCGGGAGTGGAGACCCAGTACTTC.

Only one count was recorded for this clone. The chain employs TRBV24-1 and TRBJ2-1; the match to TRBD2 covers 7 bases. Unmatched junction bases numbered 14, after V lost 4 bases and J lost 9 bases. There are 16 residues in the CDR3. Germline V gene lookup returns CDR1 KGHDR and CDR2 SFDVKD. As DNA, the CDR3 is TGTGCCACCAGTGAGCCCGTAGCGGGTTCTCGCTTTGAGCAGTTCTTC. It encodes CATSEPVAGSRFEQFF.

In this sample, this clone turned up once. The chain is built from TRBV24-1 and TRBJ2-1; TRBD2 agrees at 8 bases. V gave up 1 base and J gave up 6 bases; unmatched junction bases: 7. Looked up from germline, CDR1 is KGHDR and CDR2 is SFDVKD. This CDR3 has 16 amino acids. Here the CDR3 reads CATSDFGPGGSNEQFF. In nucleotides, the CDR3 is TGTGCCACCAGTGATTTTGGTCCGGGGGGGTCCAATGAGCAGTTCTTC.

This clone has a handful of counts. CDR3 region: CASSAQYNEQFF. The CDR3 nucleotides read TGCGCCAGCAGTGCCCAGTACAATGAGCAGTTCTTC. The V gene is TRBV10-1, the J gene TRBJ2-1; D remains ambiguous. Between the trimmed V and J ends, which lost 4 bases and 4 bases, there was a span of 5 bases. CDR1 and CDR2 (germline): WNHNN, SYGVQD (reference sequence). The CDR3 covers 12 residues.

This chain uses TRBV21-1 with TRBJ2-6; the table's D call TRBD2 went unverified against the DNA. TRBV21-1 is marked as a pseudogene. The CDR3 covers 19 residues. Here the CDR3 DNA reads TGTGCCAGCAGCAAGCGGGTGGAGGTGCCTCTCTCTGGGGCCAACGTCCTGACTTTC. Translated, it gives CASSKRVEVPLSGANVLTF.

This chain connects TRBV28 to TRBJ1-5, with 7 bases fitting TRBD1. The trim removed 7 bases at V and 7 bases at J, leaving 10 bases unmatched. This CDR3 contains 14 residues. Germline CDR1 and CDR2: MDHEN and SYDVKM. CDR3 in amino acids: CASTIRQGWQPQHF. The CDR3 DNA reads as TGTGCCAGCACTATTCGACAGGGATGGCAGCCCCAGCATTTT.

This chain connects TRBV2 to TRBJ2-1, with 8 positions matching TRBD2. CDR1 is SNHLY, CDR2 FYNNEI, per germline. This CDR3 has 17 residues. The trim removed 6 bases at V and 0 bases at J, leaving 10 bases unmatched. The chain's CDR3 is CASSGGREANSYNEQFF. As DNA, the CDR3 is TGTGCCAGCAGCGGCGGGCGGGAGGCAAACTCCTACAATGAGCAGTTCTTC. The full variable domain, with the rest looked up from reference TRBV2 and TRBJ2-1, is EPEVTQTPSHQVTQMGQEVILRCVPISNHLYFYWYRQILGQKVEFLVSFYNNEISEKSEIFDDQFSVERPDGSNFTLKIRSTKLEDSAMYFCASSGGREANSYNEQFFGPGTRLTVL.

This chain uses TRBV30 with TRBJ2-1, with 12 nucleotides matching TRBD2. V was pared by 2 bases and J by 8 bases, with 7 bases of the junction left unmatched. From germline, CDR1 is GTSNPN and CDR2 SVGIG (reference sequence). There are 15 residues in the CDR3. The CDR3 DNA sequence: TGTGCCTGGAGTATACCTAGCGGGAGGGCCGATGAGCAGTTCTTC. This codes for CAWSIPSGRADEQFF.

V usage is TRBV6-5 and J usage is TRBJ1-3; D ambiguous. This CDR3 contains 15 residues. The germline V and J ends were trimmed by 4 bases and 0 bases, with 10 bases remaining between them. Germline CDR1 is MNHEY and CDR2 is SVGAGI. This chain's CDR3 is CASSSPRGSGNTIYF. In DNA, the CDR3 is TGTGCCAGCAGTTCGCCGCGGGGCTCTGGAAACACCATATATTTT.

The J gene is TRBJ2-1, the V gene TRBV19; TRBD1 aligns across 8 bases. Trimming cost V 3 bases and J 3 bases; bases outside gene matches: 7. CDR1 is LNHDA, CDR2 SQIVND, per germline (reference sequence). The CDR3 contains 16 residues. CDR3 sequence reads: CASSIRGQLYYNEQFF. In DNA, the CDR3 is TGTGCCAGTAGTATCAGGGGGCAGCTCTACTACAATGAGCAGTTCTTC.

The rearrangement links TRBV7-2 to TRBJ2-7, with a weak D call TRBD2 (6 bases). V lost 1 base to trimming and J lost 5 bases, with 15 bases between them. The CDR3 is 15 residues long. CDR1 and CDR2 (germline): SGHTA, FQGNSA. In DNA, the CDR3 is TGTGCCAGCAGCTTAGGTGTTGGAGGGCCCGACGAGCAGTACTTC. As protein: CASSLGVGGPDEQYF.

V and J are TRBV11-2 and TRBJ2-5; 7 bases map to TRBD2. With V trimmed by 3 bases and J by 5 bases, 12 bases remained unmatched. The CDR3 contains 16 residues. Per germline, CDR1 SGHAT and CDR2 FQNNGV. The DNA for the CDR3 is TGTGCCAGCAGCTTCCCCGGGACTATCGGGAGGGAGACCCAGTACTTC. Its translation: CASSFPGTIGRETQYF.

The chain combines TRBV5-1 with TRBJ2-1; D is perhaps TRBD2 (6 bases). CDR1 and CDR2 from the germline V gene are SGHRS and YFSETQ. The V end lost 1 base, the J end lost 3 bases, and 8 bases lay between the germline ends. The CDR3 sequence is 14 residues long. The CDR3 DNA sequence: TGCGCCAGCAGCTTGCCTAGCGTCTACAATGAGCAGTTCTTC. As protein: CASSLPSVYNEQFF.

The genes are TRBV11-3 and TRBJ2-1; possible D gene TRBD2, 6 bases. Deletions cut 5 bases from V and 7 bases from J, with 15 bases between. Germline V lookup: CDR1 SGHNT, CDR2 YENEEA. CDR3 size: 14 residues. The CDR3 here is CASSHQRVGNEQFF. In DNA, the CDR3 is TGTGCCAGCAGCCACCAGCGGGTTGGGAATGAGCAGTTCTTC.